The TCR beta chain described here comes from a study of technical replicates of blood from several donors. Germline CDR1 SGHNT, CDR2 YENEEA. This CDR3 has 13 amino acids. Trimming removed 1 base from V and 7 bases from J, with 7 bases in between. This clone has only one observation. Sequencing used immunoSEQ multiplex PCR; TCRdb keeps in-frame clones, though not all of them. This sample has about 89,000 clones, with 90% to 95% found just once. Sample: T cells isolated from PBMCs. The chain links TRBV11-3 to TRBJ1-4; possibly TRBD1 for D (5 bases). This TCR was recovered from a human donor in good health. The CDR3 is CASSLGGVEKLFF. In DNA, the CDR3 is TGTGCCAGCAGCTTAGGGGGGGTTGAAAAACTGTTTTTT.